Listed here is a single T cell receptor beta chain. Antigen specificity is unknown. The CDR3 consists of 18 residues. These data belong to a study of T cell responses to AZD1222 COVID-19 vaccine. Study context: Pooling covered second doses at about 4 or about 12 weeks.

Notes on the study in general: Spike-specific TCR breadth and depth both grew after two AZD1222 doses.

Measured with immunoSEQ multiplex PCR; TCRdb has only the in-frame clones, and not every one. The sample holds roughly 120,000 clones, around 86% seen once. The sequence was collected from an adult in good health. The chain recombines TRBV21-1 with TRBJ2-4; TRBD1 is the table's D call, not checked against the DNA. TRBV21-1 is an annotated pseudogene. Material: peripheral blood, obtained on day 0 of AZD1222 vaccination. This CDR3 is CASSIRDRGLWAKNIQYF. The CDR3 nucleotides are TGTGCCAGCAGCATCCGGGACAGGGGGCTTTGGGCCAAAAACATTCAGTACTTC.